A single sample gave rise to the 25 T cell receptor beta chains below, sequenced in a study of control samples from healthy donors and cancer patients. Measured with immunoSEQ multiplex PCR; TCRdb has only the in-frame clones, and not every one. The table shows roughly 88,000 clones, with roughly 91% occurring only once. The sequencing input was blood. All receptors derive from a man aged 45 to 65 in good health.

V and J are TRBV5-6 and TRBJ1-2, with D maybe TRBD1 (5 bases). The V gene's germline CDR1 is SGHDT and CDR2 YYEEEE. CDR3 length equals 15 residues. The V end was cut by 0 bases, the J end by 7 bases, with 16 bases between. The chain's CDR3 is CASSLGGTGGGGYTF. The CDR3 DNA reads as TGTGCCAGCAGCTTGGGCGGGACGGGAGGCGGTGGCTACACCTTC.

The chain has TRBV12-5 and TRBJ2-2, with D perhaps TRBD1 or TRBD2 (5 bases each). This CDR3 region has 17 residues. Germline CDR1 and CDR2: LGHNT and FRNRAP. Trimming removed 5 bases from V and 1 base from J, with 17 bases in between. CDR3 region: CASGPLRGTVNTGELFF. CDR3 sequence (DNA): TGTGCTAGTGGTCCCCTTAGAGGGACGGTGAACACCGGGGAGCTGTTTTTT.

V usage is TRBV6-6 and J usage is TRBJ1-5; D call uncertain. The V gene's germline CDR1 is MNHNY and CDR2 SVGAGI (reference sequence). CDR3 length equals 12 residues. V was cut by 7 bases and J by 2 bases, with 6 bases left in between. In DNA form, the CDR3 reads TGTGCCAGCAAGCAGGGCAATCAGCCCCAGCATTTT. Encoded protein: CASKQGNQPQHF.

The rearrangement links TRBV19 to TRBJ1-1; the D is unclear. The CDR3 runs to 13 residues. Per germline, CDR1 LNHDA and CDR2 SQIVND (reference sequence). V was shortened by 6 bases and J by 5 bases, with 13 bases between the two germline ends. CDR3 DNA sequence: TGTGCCAGTAGAGGAAGTATACTGACTGAAGCTTTCTTT. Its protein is CASRGSILTEAFF. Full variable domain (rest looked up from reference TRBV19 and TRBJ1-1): DGGITQSPKYLFRKEGQNVTLSCEQNLNHDAMYWYRQDPGQGLRLIYYSQIVNDFQKGDIAEGYSVSREKKESFPLTVTSAQKNPTAFYLCASRGSILTEAFFGQGTRLTVV.

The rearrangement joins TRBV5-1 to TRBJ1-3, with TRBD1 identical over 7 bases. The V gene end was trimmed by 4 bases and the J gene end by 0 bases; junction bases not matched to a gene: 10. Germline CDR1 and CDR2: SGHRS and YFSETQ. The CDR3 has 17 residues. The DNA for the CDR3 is TGCGCCAGCAGCAAACGGGACAGACCTTCCTCTGGAAACACCATATATTTT. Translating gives CASSKRDRPSSGNTIYF.

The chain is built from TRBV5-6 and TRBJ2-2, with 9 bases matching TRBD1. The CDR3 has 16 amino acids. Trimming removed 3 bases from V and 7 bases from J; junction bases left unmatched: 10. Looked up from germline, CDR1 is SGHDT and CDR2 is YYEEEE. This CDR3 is CASSSRWDRAVGELFF. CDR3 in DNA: TGTGCCAGCAGCTCGCGATGGGACAGGGCGGTCGGGGAGCTGTTTTTT.

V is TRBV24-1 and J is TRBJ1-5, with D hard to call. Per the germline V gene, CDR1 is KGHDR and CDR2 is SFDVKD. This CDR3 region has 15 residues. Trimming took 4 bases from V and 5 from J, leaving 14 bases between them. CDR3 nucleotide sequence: TGTGCCACCAGTGACGGTGGCTTCTCAGATCAGCCCCAGCATTTT. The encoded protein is CATSDGGFSDQPQHF.

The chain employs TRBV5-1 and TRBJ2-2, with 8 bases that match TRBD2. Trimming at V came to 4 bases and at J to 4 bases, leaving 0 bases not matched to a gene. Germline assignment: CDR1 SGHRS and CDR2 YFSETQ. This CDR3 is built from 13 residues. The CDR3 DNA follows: TGCGCCAGCAGCCGGGAGGGCACCGGGGAGCTGTTTTTT. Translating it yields CASSREGTGELFF.

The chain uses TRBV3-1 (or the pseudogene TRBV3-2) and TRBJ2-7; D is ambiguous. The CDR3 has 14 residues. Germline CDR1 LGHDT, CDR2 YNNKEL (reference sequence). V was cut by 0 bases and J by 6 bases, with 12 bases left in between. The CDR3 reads CASSQDSPSSEQYF. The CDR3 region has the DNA TGTGCCAGCAGCCAAGATAGCCCGAGCAGCGAGCAGTACTTC.

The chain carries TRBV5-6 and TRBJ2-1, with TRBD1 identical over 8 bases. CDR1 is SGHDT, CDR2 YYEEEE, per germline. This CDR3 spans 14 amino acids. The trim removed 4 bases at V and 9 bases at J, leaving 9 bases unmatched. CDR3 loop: CASSPGQGWGEQFF. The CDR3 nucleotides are TGTGCCAGCAGCCCCGGACAGGGTTGGGGTGAGCAGTTCTTC.

The CDR3 sequence is CASSFRDDEQYF. The CDR3 DNA reads TGTGCCAGTAGTTTCAGGGATGACGAGCAGTACTTC. This chain joins TRBV19 and TRBJ2-7; D is possibly TRBD1 (5 bases). Germline V gene lookup returns CDR1 LNHDA and CDR2 SQIVND (reference sequence). The CDR3 covers 12 residues. Trimming pared 5 bases from V and 5 bases from J, leaving 10 bases between.

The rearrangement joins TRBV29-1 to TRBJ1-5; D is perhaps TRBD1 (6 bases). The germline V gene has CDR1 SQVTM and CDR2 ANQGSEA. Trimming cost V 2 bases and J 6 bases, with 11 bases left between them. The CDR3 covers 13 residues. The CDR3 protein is CSVETGLRQPQHF. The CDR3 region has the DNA TGCAGCGTTGAAACAGGGCTACGTCAGCCCCAGCATTTT. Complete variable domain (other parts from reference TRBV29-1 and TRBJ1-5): SAVISQKPSRDICQRGTSLTIQCQVDSQVTMMFWYRQQPGQSLTLIATANQGSEATYESGFVIDKFPISRPNLTFSTLTVSNMSPEDSSIYLCSVETGLRQPQHFGDGTRLSIL.

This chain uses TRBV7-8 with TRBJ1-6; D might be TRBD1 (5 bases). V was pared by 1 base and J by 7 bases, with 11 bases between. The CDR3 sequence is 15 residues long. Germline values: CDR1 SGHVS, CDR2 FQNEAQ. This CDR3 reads CASSLEGPRNSPLHF. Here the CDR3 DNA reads TGTGCCAGCAGCTTAGAGGGACCTAGGAATTCACCCCTCCACTTT.

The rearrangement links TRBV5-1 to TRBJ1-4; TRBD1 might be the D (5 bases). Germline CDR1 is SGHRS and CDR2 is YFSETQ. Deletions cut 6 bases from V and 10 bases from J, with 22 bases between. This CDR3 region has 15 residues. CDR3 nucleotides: TGCGCCAGCAAGGAGACAGACCTTAACTCTGGAAAACTGTTTTTT. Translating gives CASKETDLNSGKLFF.

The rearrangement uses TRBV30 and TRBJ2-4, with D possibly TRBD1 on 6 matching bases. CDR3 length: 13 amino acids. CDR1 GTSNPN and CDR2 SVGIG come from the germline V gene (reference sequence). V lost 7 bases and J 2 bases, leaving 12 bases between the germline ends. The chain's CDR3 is CAFDQGPKNIQYF. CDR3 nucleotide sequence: TGTGCCTTTGACCAGGGGCCCAAAAACATTCAGTACTTC.

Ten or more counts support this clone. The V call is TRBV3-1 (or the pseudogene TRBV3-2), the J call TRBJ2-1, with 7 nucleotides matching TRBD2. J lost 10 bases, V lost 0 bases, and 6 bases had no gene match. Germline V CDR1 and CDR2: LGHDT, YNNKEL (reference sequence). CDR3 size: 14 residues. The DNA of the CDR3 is TGTGCCAGCAGCCAAGATTTAGCGGGTCGCGAGCAGTTCTTC. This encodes CASSQDLAGREQFF.

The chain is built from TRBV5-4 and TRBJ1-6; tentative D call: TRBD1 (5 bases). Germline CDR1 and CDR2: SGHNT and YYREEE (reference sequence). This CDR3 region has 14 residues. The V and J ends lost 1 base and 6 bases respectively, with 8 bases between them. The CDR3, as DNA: TGTGCCAGCAGCTTGCAGGGCAGTAATTCACCCCTCCACTTT. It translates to CASSLQGSNSPLHF.

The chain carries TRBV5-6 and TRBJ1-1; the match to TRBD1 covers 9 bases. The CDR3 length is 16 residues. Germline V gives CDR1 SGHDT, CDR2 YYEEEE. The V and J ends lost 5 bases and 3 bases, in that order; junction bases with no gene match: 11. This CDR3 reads CASRSTGGAEYTEAFF. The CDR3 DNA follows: TGTGCCAGCAGGAGTACAGGGGGCGCGGAGTACACTGAAGCTTTCTTT.

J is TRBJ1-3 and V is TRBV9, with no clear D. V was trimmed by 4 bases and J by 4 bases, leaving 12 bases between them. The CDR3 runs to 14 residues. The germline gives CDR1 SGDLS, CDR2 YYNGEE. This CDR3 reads CASSPGDPGNTIYF. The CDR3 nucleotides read TGTGCCAGCAGCCCGGGCGATCCAGGAAACACCATATATTTT.

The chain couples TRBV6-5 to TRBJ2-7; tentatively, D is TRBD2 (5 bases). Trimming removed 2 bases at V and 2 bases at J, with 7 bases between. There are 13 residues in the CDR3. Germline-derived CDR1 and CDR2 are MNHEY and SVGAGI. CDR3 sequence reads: CASSYAGAYEQYF. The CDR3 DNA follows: TGTGCCAGCAGTTACGCCGGGGCCTACGAGCAGTACTTC.

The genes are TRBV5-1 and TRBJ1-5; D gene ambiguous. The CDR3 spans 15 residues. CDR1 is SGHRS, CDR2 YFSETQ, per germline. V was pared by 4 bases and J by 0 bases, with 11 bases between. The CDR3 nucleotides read TGCGCCAGCAGCCCTGACTTCTATAGCAATCAGCCCCAGCATTTT. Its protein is CASSPDFYSNQPQHF.

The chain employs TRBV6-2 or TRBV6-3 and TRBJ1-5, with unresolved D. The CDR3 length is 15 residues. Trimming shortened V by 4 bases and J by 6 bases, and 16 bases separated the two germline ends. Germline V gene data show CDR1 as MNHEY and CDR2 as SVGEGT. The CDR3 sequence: CASSSLSIGVQPQHF. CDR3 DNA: TGTGCCAGCAGTTCCCTCTCTATCGGGGTTCAGCCCCAGCATTTT.

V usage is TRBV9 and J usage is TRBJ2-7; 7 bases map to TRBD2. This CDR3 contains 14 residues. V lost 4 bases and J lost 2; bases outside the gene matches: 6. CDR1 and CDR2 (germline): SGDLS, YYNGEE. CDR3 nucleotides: TGTGCCAGCAGCCACGGACTAGAAACCTACGAGCAGTACTTC. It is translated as CASSHGLETYEQYF.

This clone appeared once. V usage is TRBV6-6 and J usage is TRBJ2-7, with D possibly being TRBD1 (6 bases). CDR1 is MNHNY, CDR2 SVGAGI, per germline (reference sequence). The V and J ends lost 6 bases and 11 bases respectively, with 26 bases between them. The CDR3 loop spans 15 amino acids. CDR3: CASSPTGQISTLEYF. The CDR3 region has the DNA TGTGCCAGCAGCCCAACCGGACAGATTTCTACGTTGGAGTACTTC.

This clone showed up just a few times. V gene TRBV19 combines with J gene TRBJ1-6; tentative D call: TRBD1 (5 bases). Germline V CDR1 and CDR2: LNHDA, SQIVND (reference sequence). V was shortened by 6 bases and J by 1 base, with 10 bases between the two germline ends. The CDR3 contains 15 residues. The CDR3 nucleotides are TGTGCCAGTAGAGCCGACAGTTCCTATAATTCACCCCTCCACTTT. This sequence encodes CASRADSSYNSPLHF.